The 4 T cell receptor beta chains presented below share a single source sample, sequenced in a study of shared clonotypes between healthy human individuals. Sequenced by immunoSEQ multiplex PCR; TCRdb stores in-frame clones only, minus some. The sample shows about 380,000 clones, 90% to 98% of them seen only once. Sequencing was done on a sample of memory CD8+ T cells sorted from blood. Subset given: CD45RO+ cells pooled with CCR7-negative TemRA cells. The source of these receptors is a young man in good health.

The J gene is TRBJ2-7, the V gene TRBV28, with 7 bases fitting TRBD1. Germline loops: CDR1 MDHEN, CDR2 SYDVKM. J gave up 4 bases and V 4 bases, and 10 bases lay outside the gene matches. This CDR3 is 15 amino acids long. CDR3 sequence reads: CASSSIQGESYEQYF. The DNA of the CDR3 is TGTGCCAGCAGTTCCATTCAGGGGGAATCATACGAGCAGTACTTC.

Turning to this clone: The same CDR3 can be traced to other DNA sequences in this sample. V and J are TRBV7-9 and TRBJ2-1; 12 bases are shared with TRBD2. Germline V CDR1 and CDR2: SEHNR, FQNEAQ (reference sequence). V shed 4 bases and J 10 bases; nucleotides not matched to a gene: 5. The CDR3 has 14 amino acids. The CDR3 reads CASSSSGRAGEQFF. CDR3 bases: TGTGCCAGCAGCTCTAGCGGGAGGGCAGGGGAGCAGTTCTTC.

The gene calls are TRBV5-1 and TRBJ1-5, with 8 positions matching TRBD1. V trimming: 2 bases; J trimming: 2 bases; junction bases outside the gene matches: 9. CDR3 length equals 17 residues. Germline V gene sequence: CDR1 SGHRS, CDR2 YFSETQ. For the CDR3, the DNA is TGCGCCAGCAGCTTACGGACAGGGCAAGGGGGCAATCAGCCCCAGCATTTT. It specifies CASSLRTGQGGNQPQHF.

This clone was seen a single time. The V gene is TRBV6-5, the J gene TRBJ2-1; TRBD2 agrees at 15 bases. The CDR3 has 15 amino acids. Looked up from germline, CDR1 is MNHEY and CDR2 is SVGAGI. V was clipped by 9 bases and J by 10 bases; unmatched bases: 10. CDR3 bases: TGTGCCAGTTCGCCCGGGACTAGCGGGAGGAAGGAGCAGTTCTTC. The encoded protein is CASSPGTSGRKEQFF.